This TCR beta chain was recorded in a study of cytomegalovirus exposure and HLA in healthy donors. Looking at the study overall: Most genotyped donors, 65% to 85% of about 360, had Caucasian-associated genetic ancestry. Study outcomes and limitations: The authors confirmed in vitro that three CMV-associated chains were specific for CMV antigens. DRB1 showed the most TCR associations and HLA-C the fewest in a later analysis, as rates varied by HLA locus.

This PCR relied on a set of 60 Vbeta primers and 13 Jbeta primers. TCRdb keeps only in-frame clones here, not all; method: immunoSEQ multiplex PCR. The data show under 200,000 clones, roughly 83% seen once. The CDR3 consists of 14 residues. Per germline, CDR1 LNHDA and CDR2 SQIVND (reference sequence). The V end was cut by 1 base, the J end by 3 bases, with 7 bases between. Remarks on this clone: No antigen is known for it.

The sample was PBMCs. The chain joins TRBV19 to TRBJ2-1; D is perhaps TRBD1 (5 bases). The sequence came from a woman in her 50s in good health and CMV-seronegative. The CDR3 loop is CASSIVRGYNEQFF. The CDR3 DNA sequence: TGTGCCAGTAGTATAGTTAGGGGCTACAATGAGCAGTTCTTC.